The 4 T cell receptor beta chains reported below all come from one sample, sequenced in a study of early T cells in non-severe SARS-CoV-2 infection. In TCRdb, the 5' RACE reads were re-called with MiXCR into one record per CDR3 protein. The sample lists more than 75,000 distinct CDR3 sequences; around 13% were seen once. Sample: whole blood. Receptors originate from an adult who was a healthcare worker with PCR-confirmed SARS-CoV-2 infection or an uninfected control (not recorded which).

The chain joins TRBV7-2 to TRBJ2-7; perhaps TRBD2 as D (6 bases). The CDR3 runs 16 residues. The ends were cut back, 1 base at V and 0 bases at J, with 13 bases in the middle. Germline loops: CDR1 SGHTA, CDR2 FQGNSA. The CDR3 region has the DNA TGTGCCAGCAGCTTAGGGCAGACTAGAAGCTCCTACGAGCAGTACTTC. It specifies CASSLGQTRSSYEQYF.

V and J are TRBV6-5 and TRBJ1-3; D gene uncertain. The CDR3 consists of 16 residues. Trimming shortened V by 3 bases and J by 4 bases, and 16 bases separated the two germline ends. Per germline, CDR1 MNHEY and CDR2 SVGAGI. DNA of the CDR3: TGTGCCAGCAGTTATGTTGACACCGTGGGAGGAAACACCATATATTTT. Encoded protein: CASSYVDTVGGNTIYF.

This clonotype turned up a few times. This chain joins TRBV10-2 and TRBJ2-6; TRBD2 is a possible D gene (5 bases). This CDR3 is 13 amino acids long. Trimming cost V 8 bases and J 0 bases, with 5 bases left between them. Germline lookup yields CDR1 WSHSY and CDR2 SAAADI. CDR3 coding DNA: TGCGCCAGCCGGGGCTCTGGGGCCAACGTCCTGACTTTC. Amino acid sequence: CASRGSGANVLTF.

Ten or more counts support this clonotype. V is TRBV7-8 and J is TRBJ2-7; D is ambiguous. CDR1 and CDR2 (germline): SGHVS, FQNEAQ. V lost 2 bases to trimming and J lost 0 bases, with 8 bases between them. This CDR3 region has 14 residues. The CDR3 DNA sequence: TGTGCCAGCAGCTTATCCAGGTACTCCTACGAGCAGTACTTC. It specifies CASSLSRYSYEQYF.